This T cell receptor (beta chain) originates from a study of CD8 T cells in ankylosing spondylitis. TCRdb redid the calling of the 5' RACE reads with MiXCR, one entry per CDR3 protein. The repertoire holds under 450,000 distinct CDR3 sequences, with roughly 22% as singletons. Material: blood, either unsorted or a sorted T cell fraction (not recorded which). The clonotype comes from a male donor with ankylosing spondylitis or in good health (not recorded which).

CDR3 sequence reads: CASSGSIGYEQYF. The CDR3 coding sequence is TGTGCCAGCAGCGGCTCCATTGGGTACGAGCAGTACTTC. The rearrangement joins TRBV12-3 or TRBV12-4 to TRBJ2-7; D is unresolved. The CDR3 runs 13 residues. V lost 6 bases and J lost 4, with 13 bases in between.